This T cell receptor beta chain came from a study of neurological immune-mediated disorders. There are many counts of this clonotype. Its matching antigen is unknown. J was trimmed by 4 bases and V by 1 base; bases with no gene match: 5. Germline CDR1 and CDR2: DFQATT and SNEGSKA (reference sequence). The CDR3 runs 14 residues. Overall study findings and caveats: None of the CDR3 amino acid sequences found in expanded clones was shared across subjects. This suggests that the TCR-beta repertoires were private in all groups.

Time point in this sample: longitudinal time-point 3. TCRdb fed the 5' RACE reads into MiXCR, producing one record per CDR3 protein. The sample contains about 81,000 distinct CDR3 sequences, roughly 4.3% of which appear only once. The specimen sequenced was PBMCs. This clonotype was sampled from a woman aged 60-70 years with multiple sclerosis. The chain uses TRBV20-1 and TRBJ2-7; 9 nucleotides agree with TRBD1. The CDR3 here is CSARGDRVRYEQYF. The CDR3 DNA reads TGCAGTGCTAGAGGGGACAGGGTAAGGTACGAGCAGTACTTC.